Described below is a single T cell receptor beta chain sequence and its context. There are 20 residues in the CDR3. Assay: immunoSEQ multiplex PCR; the TCRdb copy retains only in-frame clones and omits some. Of some 250,000 clones in the sample, roughly 90% were seen once. This specimen belongs to a study of Ad26.COV2.S vaccination and SARS-CoV-2 variants. Study in general: Into the muscle, Ad26.COV2.S was dosed once or twice, 56 days apart.

As to treatment: about 20 received Ad26.COV2.S at low or high dose, single or two shots; roughly five received placebo; per-sample allocation not given. Sampling was performed 63 days after the first vaccine or placebo injection. This clonotype was obtained from a person between 18 and 60 years old who received the Ad26.COV2.S COVID-19 vaccine or a placebo. The chain employs TRBV21-1 and TRBJ2-1; the table names TRBD1, a call not compared with the DNA. TRBV21-1 is labeled a pseudogene. Here the sequenced sample was peripheral blood, taken in a trial of Ad26.COV2.S vaccine versus placebo. CDR3 nucleotides: TGTGCCAGCAGCAAACTGGTAATCATAGGGCGCGACAGCTCCTACAATGAGCAGTTCTTC. Translating gives CASSKLVIIGRDSSYNEQFF.